The rows below give T cell receptor beta chains drawn from one sample of a study of T cell repertoires in cytomegalovirus infection. TCRdb re-called the reads through MiXCR, storing one row per CDR3 protein. The sample contains some 180,000 distinct CDR3 sequences, roughly 20% of which appear only once. The specimen was PBMCs. Every receptor here comes from a human donor in good health (CMV status not recorded). Some clones in this sample may be carry-over from other donors' samples. The CDR3 runs from the conserved cysteine through the conserved F or W. D genes are given only for firm matches. Rows give clone size only sometimes, using once, few, many, or a class for an expanded clone.

j_gene,v_gene,d_gene,len,abundance,CDR3aa,CDR3nt
TRBJ2-1,TRBV20-1,TRBD2,14,few,CSADPGLAGNEQFF,TGCAGTGCAGACCCGGGACTAGCGGGGAATGAGCAGTTCTTC
TRBJ1-5,TRBV12-3/TRBV12-4,-,16,many,CASSWTAGESNQPQHF,TGTGCCAGCAGCTGGACCGCAGGGGAGAGCAATCAGCCCCAGCATTTT
TRBJ2-5,TRBV7-2,TRBD1,15,many,CASSVWTGGQETQYF,TGTGCCAGCAGCGTATGGACAGGGGGCCAAGAGACCCAGTACTTC
TRBJ2-1,TRBV7-6,-,15,-,CASSSRKDWGNEQFF,TGTGCCAGCAGCTCCCGTAAGGACTGGGGCAATGAGCAGTTCTTC
TRBJ2-5,TRBV28,-,12,few,CASRRGWETQYF,TGTGCCAGCAGGCGGGGATGGGAGACCCAGTACTTC
TRBJ1-1,TRBV7-9,TRBD1,16,-,CASSPPAGQVNTEAFF,TGTGCCAGCAGCCCCCCAGCGGGACAGGTGAACACTGAAGCTTTCTTT
TRBJ2-6,TRBV4-2,-,17,-,CASSHSGGVSGANVLTF,TGTGCCAGCAGCCATAGCGGTGGGGTATCTGGGGCCAACGTCCTGACTTTC
TRBJ1-5,TRBV12-3/TRBV12-4,-,13,many,CASRGLSNQPQHF,TGTGCCAGCAGGGGCCTAAGCAATCAGCCCCAGCATTTT
TRBJ1-5,TRBV12-3/TRBV12-4,-,15,few,CASSTLNPPGSLQHF,TGTGCCAGCAGCACCCTGAATCCCCCGGGAAGTCTCCAGCATTTT
TRBJ2-7,TRBV7-9,-,14,-,CASSLGPPIYEQYF,TGTGCCAGCAGCTTAGGTCCACCGATCTACGAGCAGTACTTC
TRBJ1-1,TRBV11-3,TRBD1,15,-,CASSVTGTMNTEAFF,TGTGCCAGCAGCGTGACAGGGACCATGAACACTGAAGCTTTCTTT
TRBJ1-4,TRBV28,-,12,few,CASTVGSEKLFF,TGTGCCAGCACCGTGGGCAGTGAAAAACTGTTTTTT
TRBJ1-1,TRBV29-1,-,12,once,CSVDRAGTEAFF,TGCAGCGTTGACAGGGCGGGCACTGAAGCTTTCTTT
TRBJ2-7,TRBV6-5,-,14,-,CATQADSFRYEQYF,TGTGCCACCCAAGCAGACAGCTTTCGATACGAGCAGTACTTC
TRBJ2-1,TRBV7-2,TRBD2,15,-,CTSSVTSGGYNEQFF,TGTACCAGCAGCGTAACTAGCGGGGGTTACAATGAACAGTTCTTC
TRBJ1-2,TRBV7-2,-,16,many,CASSLSRGGVIYGYTF,TGTGCCAGCAGCTTAAGCCGTGGGGGGGTTATCTATGGCTACACCTTC
TRBJ1-1,TRBV12-3/TRBV12-4,-,14,-,CASSRQEMNTEAFF,TGTGCCAGCAGTCGACAGGAGATGAACACTGAAGCTTTCTTT
TRBJ1-5,TRBV6-2/TRBV6-3,TRBD1,15,-,CASKSGQGSNQPQHF,TGTGCCAGCAAATCCGGACAGGGTAGCAATCAGCCCCAGCATTTT
TRBJ2-5,TRBV6-2/TRBV6-3,TRBD1,14,-,CASSRQGQQETQYF,TGTGCCAGCAGTAGGCAGGGACAGCAAGAGACCCAGTACTTC
TRBJ1-6,TRBV6-6,-,15,few,CASSPARHYNSPLHF,TGTGCCAGCAGTCCCGCCCGACACTATAATTCACCCCTCCACTTT
TRBJ2-2,TRBV19,-,17,-,CASSIAVGSGSAGELFF,TGTGCCAGTAGTATAGCAGTTGGGTCAGGGTCGGCCGGGGAGCTGTTTTTT
TRBJ1-4,TRBV28,TRBD1,15,-,CASSFGGQGGEKLFF,TGTGCCAGCAGTTTCGGGGGACAGGGGGGTGAAAAACTGTTTTTT
TRBJ2-7,TRBV6-2/TRBV6-3,TRBD2,16,few,CASRPGGTSGSYEQYF,TGTGCCAGCAGGCCGGGTGGGACTAGCGGGTCCTACGAGCAGTACTTC
TRBJ2-7,TRBV6-5,TRBD1,15,many,CASAPQQGISYEQYF,TGTGCCAGCGCCCCCCAACAGGGGATTTCCTACGAGCAGTACTTC
TRBJ2-4,TRBV6-2/TRBV6-3,-,19,-,CASSDQGHTSEGAKNIQYF,TGTGCCAGCAGCGACCAGGGACACACGTCGGAGGGAGCCAAAAACATTCAGTACTTC
TRBJ2-7,TRBV7-2,TRBD1,14,many,CASTWDRDFYEQYF,TGTGCCAGCACCTGGGACAGGGATTTCTACGAGCAGTACTTC
TRBJ2-3,TRBV6-6,TRBD1,16,-,CASSTRDRGRTDTQYF,TGTGCCAGCAGTACTCGGGACAGGGGGCGGACAGATACGCAGTATTTT
TRBJ2-1,TRBV12-3/TRBV12-4,-,15,-,CASSLVLLGRNEQFF,TGTGCCAGCAGTTTGGTCCTCCTGGGTAGGAATGAGCAGTTCTTC
TRBJ1-5,TRBV7-2,TRBD1,14,many,CASSHGTANQPQHF,TGTGCCAGCAGCCATGGGACAGCAAATCAGCCCCAGCATTTT
TRBJ2-3,TRBV4-1,-,17,-,CASSQASRRERTDTQYF,TGCGCCAGCAGCCAAGCTTCCAGGAGGGAGAGGACAGATACGCAGTATTTT
TRBJ2-3,TRBV4-2,-,16,-,CASSLESPPRTDTQYF,TGTGCCAGCAGCCTAGAGTCTCCCCCTCGCACAGATACGCAGTATTTT
TRBJ2-5,TRBV20-1,-,15,-,CSARDGTGAGLTQYF,TGCAGTGCTAGAGATGGGACGGGGGCCGGGTTGACCCAGTACTTC
TRBJ1-4,TRBV6-2/TRBV6-3,TRBD1,15,many,CASRSTGGTTGKLFF,TGTGCCAGCAGAAGTACAGGGGGCACTACGGGAAAACTGTTTTTT
TRBJ2-6,TRBV12-3/TRBV12-4,TRBD2,15,-,CASSFSGTGANVLTF,TGTGCCAGCAGTTTTAGCGGGACCGGGGCCAACGTCCTGACTTTC
TRBJ2-5,TRBV28,TRBD1,14,few,CASSLDRVIETQYF,TGTGCCAGCAGTTTGGACAGGGTTATTGAGACCCAGTACTTC
TRBJ2-2,TRBV2,-,13,few,CASSGERTGELFF,TGTGCCAGCAGTGGGGAGCGGACTGGGGAGCTGTTTTTT
TRBJ2-1,TRBV12-3/TRBV12-4,-,12,many,CASSLEALEQFF,TGTGCCAGCAGTTTAGAAGCTCTTGAGCAGTTCTTC
TRBJ2-7,TRBV7-9,-,13,few,CASSSPHGYEQYF,TGTGCCAGCAGTTCTCCGCATGGCTACGAGCAGTACTTC
TRBJ1-1,TRBV2,TRBD1,15,few,CASSPGGRSGTEAFF,TGTGCCAGCAGCCCAGGGGGCAGGTCGGGCACTGAAGCTTTCTTT
TRBJ1-2,TRBV5-1,TRBD1,14,-,CASSREGQDYGYTF,TGCGCCAGCAGCAGGGAGGGACAGGACTATGGCTACACCTTC
TRBJ1-5,TRBV23-1,TRBD1,20,few,CASSQSEGQGQEGSNQPQHF,TGCGCCAGCAGTCAATCGGAGGGACAGGGGCAGGAGGGGAGCAATCAGCCCCAGCATTTT
TRBJ2-2,TRBV28,-,18,few,CASSFPYGGDANTGELFF,TGTGCCAGCAGTTTTCCATACGGCGGGGACGCGAACACCGGGGAGCTGTTTTTT
TRBJ2-1,TRBV7-3,TRBD2,17,many,CASSQHSGRGLYNEQFF,TGTGCCAGCAGCCAACACAGCGGGAGGGGATTATACAATGAGCAGTTCTTC
TRBJ1-6,TRBV5-1,TRBD1,15,few,CASSLAGDRNSPLHF,TGCGCCAGCAGCTTGGCCGGGGACAGGAATTCACCCCTCCACTTT
TRBJ2-7,TRBV5-1,TRBD2,16,-,CASSSGIGGSSYEQYF,TGCGCCAGCAGCTCTGGGATCGGGGGGAGCTCCTACGAGCAGTACTTC
TRBJ2-1,TRBV12-3/TRBV12-4,TRBD2,14,few,CASSLGLAVNEQFF,TGTGCCAGCAGTTTAGGCCTAGCGGTGAATGAGCAGTTCTTC
TRBJ2-1,TRBV7-6,TRBD2,15,few,CASSLGSGANNEQFF,TGTGCCAGCAGCTTAGGGAGCGGGGCCAACAATGAGCAGTTCTTC
TRBJ1-4,TRBV6-1,-,14,-,CASGGSPSGEKLFF,TGTGCCAGCGGCGGGTCCCCCTCGGGCGAAAAACTGTTTTTT
TRBJ1-4,TRBV14,TRBD1,18,few,CASSNSGTGTVYNEKLFF,TGTGCCAGCAGCAACTCCGGGACAGGGACCGTTTACAATGAAAAACTGTTTTTT
TRBJ2-3,TRBV6-2/TRBV6-3,-,14,many,CASRTGGSADTQYF,TGTGCCAGCAGGACGGGGGGCAGTGCAGATACGCAGTATTTT
TRBJ2-7,TRBV7-9,-,14,few,CASSPAGWVSPEYF,TGTGCCAGCAGTCCGGCCGGTTGGGTCAGCCCTGAGTACTTC
TRBJ1-5,TRBV20-1,TRBD1,16,few,CSASAGTGTPNQPQHF,TGCAGTGCTTCCGCCGGGACAGGGACCCCCAATCAGCCCCAGCATTTT
TRBJ1-3,TRBV28,-,16,few,CASSFMSLRFGNTIYF,TGTGCCAGCAGTTTTATGTCCCTGCGGTTCGGAAACACCATATATTTT
TRBJ1-4,TRBV7-9,TRBD1,17,many,CASSPRTGDIGNEKLFF,TGTGCCAGCAGCCCAAGGACAGGGGATATAGGCAATGAAAAACTGTTTTTT
TRBJ2-1,TRBV19,-,21,-,CASSTPRSSPLTHSSYNEQFF,TGTGCCAGTAGTACCCCCCGGAGCTCACCGCTCACTCATAGCTCCTACAATGAGCAGTTCTTC
TRBJ1-5,TRBV19,TRBD1,14,-,CASWTGGRNQPQHF,TGTGCCAGCTGGACAGGGGGGCGCAATCAGCCCCAGCATTTT
TRBJ1-1,TRBV18,-,13,few,CASSPKANTEAFF,TGTGCCAGCTCACCAAAAGCGAACACTGAAGCTTTCTTT
TRBJ1-1,TRBV2,-,14,-,CASSEVVGYTEAFF,TGTGCCAGCAGTGAAGTGGTAGGGTACACTGAAGCTTTCTTT